This TCR beta chain comes out of a study of CD8 T cells in Susac syndrome. With 6 bases clipped from V and 4 bases from J, the junction kept 4 bases outside the gene matches. Germline CDR1 and CDR2: LGHNT and FRNRAP. CDR3 size: 13 residues. The RNA input was roughly 0.45 to 1 ug, and it was reverse transcribed with random hexamers. By means of immunoSEQ multiplex PCR, TCR beta CDR3 spanning 54 Vbeta and 13 Jbeta underwent amplification. TCRdb analysed the immunoSEQ multiplex PCR reads with MiXCR anew, one entry per CDR3 protein. Seen here are 250,000 or so distinct CDR3 sequences, roughly 93% observed once, and the top ten hold around 0.07%.

The sequenced sample consisted of CD4+ T cells from PBMCs. The TCR originated in a human donor with multiple sclerosis. This sequence joins TRBV12-5 and TRBJ2-5; the match to TRBD1 covers 8 bases. CDR3 sequence (DNA): TGTGCTAGTGGGGGAGACAGGGGAGAGACCCAGTACTTC. This gives the protein CASGGDRGETQYF.